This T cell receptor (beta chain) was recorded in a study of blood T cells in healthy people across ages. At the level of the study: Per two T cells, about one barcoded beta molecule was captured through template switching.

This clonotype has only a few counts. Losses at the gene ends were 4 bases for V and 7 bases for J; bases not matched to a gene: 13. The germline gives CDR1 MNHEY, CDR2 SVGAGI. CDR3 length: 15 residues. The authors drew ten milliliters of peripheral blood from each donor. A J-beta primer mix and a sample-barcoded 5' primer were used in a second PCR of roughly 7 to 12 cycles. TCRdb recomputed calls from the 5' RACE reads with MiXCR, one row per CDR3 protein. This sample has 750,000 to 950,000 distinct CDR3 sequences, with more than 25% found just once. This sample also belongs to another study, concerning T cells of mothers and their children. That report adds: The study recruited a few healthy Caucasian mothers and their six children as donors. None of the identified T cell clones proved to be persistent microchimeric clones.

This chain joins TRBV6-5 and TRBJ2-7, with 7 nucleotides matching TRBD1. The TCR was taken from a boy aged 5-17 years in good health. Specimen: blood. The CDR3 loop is CASSWGTGDIGEQYF. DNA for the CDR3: TGTGCCAGCAGTTGGGGTACAGGGGACATTGGGGAGCAGTACTTC.